These T cell receptor beta chains were read from a single sample in a study of blood T cell repertoires in COVID-19. Using immunoSEQ multiplex PCR, the repertoire was profiled, and TCRdb retains in-frame clones only, with some absent. The sample includes roughly 300,000 clones, 85% to 90% of them seen just once. Material: peripheral blood. These receptors all stem from a woman in her thirties or forties who had recovered from COVID-19. Each CDR3 is given with its conserved first and last residue. A D gene is named only where the DNA matches it firmly. Clone size, where shown, is once, few, many, or a class for clones that have expanded.

v_gene	d_gene	abundance	j_gene	CDR3aa	CDR3nt
TRBV19	TRBD2	-	TRBJ2-3	CASTGSLAGLTDTQYF	TGTGCCAGTACAGGATCTCTAGCGGGGCTCACAGATACGCAGTATTTT
TRBV6-5	TRBD1	-	TRBJ2-1	CASSRDRAPYNEQFF	TGTGCCAGCAGCCGAGACAGGGCCCCCTACAATGAGCAGTTCTTC
TRBV5-1	-	-	TRBJ2-5	CASSLLPTGGGETQYF	TGCGCCAGCAGCCTACTCCCGACAGGAGGAGGAGAGACCCAGTACTTC
TRBV5-8	-	-	TRBJ1-2	CASTTSPGYGYTF	TGTGCCAGCACCACTTCACCCGGCTATGGCTACACCTTC
TRBV9	-	-	TRBJ1-5	CASSVDSAGHQPQHF	TGTGCCAGCAGCGTAGATAGTGCAGGGCATCAGCCCCAGCATTTT
TRBV6-5	TRBD1	-	TRBJ1-1	CASSRPGQGAKGAFF	TGTGCCAGCAGTAGACCGGGACAGGGGGCTAAAGGAGCTTTCTTT
TRBV19	-	-	TRBJ1-1	CASSTAPGTEAFF	TGTGCCAGTAGTACGGCCCCGGGAACTGAAGCTTTCTTT
TRBV12-5	TRBD1	-	TRBJ1-5	CASGPARQGGNQPQHF	TGTGCTAGTGGTCCAGCCCGACAGGGGGGTAATCAGCCCCAGCATTTT
TRBV3-1/TRBV3-2	TRBD1	few	TRBJ1-1	CASSWTGSIAEAFF	TGTGCCAGCAGCTGGACAGGGAGTATCGCTGAAGCTTTCTTT
TRBV19	-	once	TRBJ1-3	CASSIPGGARNTIYF	TGTGCCAGTAGTATACCGGGAGGGGCTCGAAACACCATATATTTT
TRBV5-1	-	-	TRBJ1-6	CASSLGTTHNSPLHF	TGCGCCAGCAGCTTGGGCACAACCCATAATTCACCCCTCCACTTT